Below are 12 T cell receptor beta chains sequenced from a single sample in a study of T cell repertoires in cytomegalovirus infection. The antigens for these receptors are not known. TCRdb re-analysed the reads in MiXCR, keeping a single row per CDR3 protein. Of some 920,000 distinct CDR3 sequences in the sample, more than 25% were seen once. The sequencing here drew on cultured CD8+ T cells from PBMCs, taken from culture after CMV antigen stimulation. These receptors were taken from a human donor in good health (CMV status not recorded). Some clones in this sample may be carry-over from other donors' samples.

CDR3 loop: CSVEDKGVGTGELFF. The CDR3 DNA reads TGCAGCGTTGAAGATAAGGGGGTCGGCACCGGGGAGCTGTTTTTT. The V and J genes are TRBV29-1 and TRBJ2-2, with D tentatively TRBD1 (6 bases). Per germline, CDR1 SQVTM and CDR2 ANQGSEA. The CDR3 loop spans 15 amino acids. The V end lost 0 bases, the J end lost 4 bases, and 12 bases lay between the germline ends.

There are a few counts of this clonotype. The chain combines TRBV27 with TRBJ2-1, with 10 bases fitting TRBD2. CDR3 length: 15 amino acids. With 7 bases clipped from V and 7 bases from J, the junction kept 10 bases outside the gene matches. The germline V gene encodes CDR1 MNHEY and CDR2 SMNVEV (reference sequence). CDR3 DNA sequence: TGTGCCAGCATCCCTGAGAGCGGGGGGGCAAATGAGCAGTTCTTC. It encodes CASIPESGGANEQFF.

This sequence joins TRBV4-3 and TRBJ2-2, with D tentatively TRBD1 (6 bases). The V and J ends lost 1 base and 7 bases respectively, with 13 bases between them. CDR1 LGHNA and CDR2 YSLEER come from the germline V gene. The CDR3 contains 15 residues. The DNA for the CDR3 is TGCGCCAGCAGCCAAGGACAGGTGGAGGTCGGGGAGCTGTTTTTT. Translated: CASSQGQVEVGELFF.

This clonotype has a count of ten or more. The chain joins TRBV7-2 to TRBJ2-7; the D gene is possibly TRBD1 (5 bases). Trimming removed 6 bases at V and 4 bases at J, with 22 bases between. The germline V gene encodes CDR1 SGHTA and CDR2 FQGNSA. The CDR3 contains 16 residues. The CDR3 DNA reads as TGTGCCAGCAGTTGGGATCTACAGGCCGGCCTTTACGAGCAGTACGTC. Its translation: CASSWDLQAGLYEQYV.

This sequence joins TRBV10-1 and TRBJ2-3, with 8 bases identical to TRBD2. V shed 2 bases and J 6 bases; nucleotides not matched to a gene: 13. From germline, CDR1 is WNHNN and CDR2 SYGVQD (reference sequence). CDR3 length equals 17 residues. The CDR3 spells CASSERTGLALYDTQYF. CDR3 DNA sequence: TGCGCCAGCAGTGAGAGAACTGGACTAGCTTTGTACGATACGCAGTATTTT.

The chain is built from TRBV10-3 and TRBJ2-5; TRBD2 agrees at 9 bases. The CDR3 is 15 residues long. V lost 11 bases to trimming and J lost 4 bases; unmatched junction nucleotides: 14. Looked up from germline, CDR1 is ENHRY and CDR2 is SYGVKD. CDR3 sequence (DNA): TGTGCCGTTCTTGCGGCGGGGGGGCACGGAGAGACCCAGTACTTC. Amino acid sequence: CAVLAAGGHGETQYF.

V usage is TRBV29-1 and J usage is TRBJ1-5, with 7 nucleotides matching TRBD1. V was pared by 4 bases and J by 5 bases, with 2 bases of the junction left unmatched. The CDR3 covers 12 residues. Germline assignment: CDR1 SQVTM and CDR2 ANQGSEA. The CDR3 is CSVVDRDQPQHF. In nucleotides, the CDR3 is TGCAGCGTTGTTGACAGGGATCAGCCCCAGCATTTT. The variable domain in full, completed from reference TRBV29-1 and TRBJ1-5, reads SAVISQKPSRDICQRGTSLTIQCQVDSQVTMMFWYRQQPGQSLTLIATANQGSEATYESGFVIDKFPISRPNLTFSTLTVSNMSPEDSSIYLCSVVDRDQPQHFGDGTRLSIL.

The J gene is TRBJ1-2, the V gene TRBV7-6, with TRBD1 matching over 8 bases. The CDR3 is 15 residues long. Per the germline V gene, CDR1 is SGHVS and CDR2 is FNYEAQ. V gave up 5 bases and J gave up 4 bases; unmatched junction bases: 9. CDR3 nucleotides: TGTGCCAGCAGCACAGGGACAGGACCCTTCTATGGCTACACCTTC. Its protein is CASSTGTGPFYGYTF. The complete variable domain, with remaining parts taken from reference TRBV7-6 and TRBJ1-2, reads GAGVSQSPRYKVTKRGQDVALRCDPISGHVSLYWYRQALGQGPEFLTYFNYEAQQDKSGLPNDRFSAERPEGSISTLTIQRTEQRDSAMYRCASSTGTGPFYGYTFGSGTRLTVV.

The chain carries TRBV5-1 and TRBJ1-1; TRBD1 is a possible D gene (5 bases). The CDR3 spans 17 residues. V was cut by 1 base and J by 0 bases, with 16 bases left in between. Germline V gene sequence: CDR1 SGHRS, CDR2 YFSETQ. CDR3 in amino acids: CASSLRGQGRMNTEAFF. The CDR3 DNA sequence: TGCGCCAGCAGCTTGAGGGGCCAAGGACGGATGAACACTGAAGCTTTCTTT.

Many counts were recorded for this clonotype. The V gene is TRBV7-9, the J gene TRBJ2-7; possibly TRBD2 for D (5 bases). Trimming removed 5 bases from V and 4 bases from J, with 24 bases in between. Germline CDR1 reads SEHNR; CDR2 reads FQNEAQ (reference sequence). CDR3 size: 17 residues. The CDR3 sequence: CASSNLKEGNLRYEQYV. The CDR3 DNA is TGTGCCAGCAGCAATTTAAAAGAGGGCAACCTCCGATACGAGCAGTACGTC.

The V call is TRBV29-1, the J call TRBJ2-7; 11 bases match TRBD1. In germline, CDR1 is SQVTM, CDR2 ANQGSEA. With 0 bases clipped from V and 4 bases from J, the junction kept 8 bases outside the gene matches. This CDR3 comprises 16 residues. The CDR3 DNA follows: TGCAGCGTTGAAGACTCGGGGACAGGGGGATTGTACGAGCAGTACTTC. This sequence encodes CSVEDSGTGGLYEQYF.

This clonotype was counted between two and nine times. The rearrangement joins TRBV4-1 to TRBJ2-5; weak D call: TRBD1 (5 bases). CDR1 and CDR2 (germline): MGHRA, YSYEKL. Trimming took off 2 bases at V and 5 bases at J, with 15 bases between the two ends. The CDR3 totals 15 residues. This CDR3 is CASSQLGDGLETQYF. Here the CDR3 DNA reads TGCGCCAGCAGCCAACTAGGGGATGGATTGGAGACCCAGTACTTC.